The next 22 T cell receptor beta chains were all read from a single sample in a study of OX40 agonist ivuxolimab in advanced cancers. Receptor amplification or capture employed the immunoSEQ multiplex PCR assay. TCRdb holds this immuneACCESS table with in-frame rearrangements only. Some clones are missing; in checked studies, unresolved V genes explain under half, and the rest has no known cause. This sample gives more than 15,000 clones in total; roughly 88% of them show up just once. About 14% of the sample goes to the ten largest clones. The sequences come from CD4+ or CD8+ T cells sorted from blood, collected in a trial of the OX40 agonist ivuxolimab. These TCRs come from an adult with an advanced solid tumor such as melanoma, head and neck, liver or kidney cancer.

V gene TRBV5-5 combines with J gene TRBJ2-1; D unresolved. With 1 base removed from V and 3 bases from J, the gap between germline ends came to 11 bases. The length of the CDR3 is 15 residues. Germline values: CDR1 SGHKS, CDR2 YYEKEE (reference sequence). The chain's CDR3 is CASSLYGYSYNEQFF. Here the CDR3 DNA reads TGTGCCAGCAGCTTGTACGGTTACAGCTACAATGAGCAGTTCTTC.

The chain is built from TRBV10-1 and TRBJ2-3, with TRBD2 identical over 8 bases. CDR1 and CDR2 from the germline V gene are WNHNN and SYGVQD (reference sequence). V was clipped by 4 bases and J by 5 bases; unmatched bases: 14. This CDR3 has 17 amino acids. The CDR3 protein is CASSGAGESGGGDTQYF. The CDR3 DNA reads TGCGCCAGCAGTGGGGCGGGGGAGAGCGGGGGAGGAGATACGCAGTATTTT.

The V and J genes are TRBV18 and TRBJ2-7; TRBD2 agrees at 12 bases. The length of the CDR3 is 15 residues. After removal of 6 bases from V and 0 bases from J, the junction contained 3 bases not matched to a gene. Germline CDR1 KGHSH, CDR2 LQKENI. Here the CDR3 reads CASSRLAGVSYEQYF. In nucleotides, the CDR3 is TGTGCCAGCTCTAGACTAGCGGGAGTCTCCTACGAGCAGTACTTC.

This clone was observed once. V and J are TRBV14 and TRBJ2-2; unclear D gene. The CDR3 totals 14 residues. The V gene's germline CDR1 is SGHDN and CDR2 FVKESK. V lost 1 base, J lost 1 base, and 4 bases lay in between. CDR3 region: CASSQGVNTGELFF. CDR3 bases: TGTGCCAGCAGCCAAGGGGTGAACACCGGGGAGCTGTTTTTT. The variable domain in full, completed from reference TRBV14 and TRBJ2-2, reads EAGVTQFPSHSVIEKGQTVTLRCDPISGHDNLYWYRRVMGKEIKFLLHFVKESKQDESGMPNNRFLAERTGGTYSTLKVQPAELEDSGVYFCASSQGVNTGELFFGEGSRLTVL.

This clone was seen only once. The genes are TRBV4-1 and TRBJ2-1, with TRBD1 matching over 7 bases. The V gene's germline CDR1 is MGHRA and CDR2 YSYEKL. The ends lost 2 bases at V and 5 bases at J; junction bases unmatched: 6. This CDR3 comprises 15 residues. The CDR3 DNA reads TGCGCCAGCAGCCAACAACTGACAGGGAACAATGAGCAGTTCTTC. It encodes CASSQQLTGNNEQFF.

Concerning this clone: Other nucleotide sequences in the sample specify the same CDR3. The chain couples TRBV30 to TRBJ2-3; possibly TRBD2 for D (6 bases). V lost 8 bases, J lost 0 bases, and 15 bases lay in between. Germline CDR1 and CDR2: GTSNPN and SVGIG (reference sequence). CDR3 length: 14 amino acids. The CDR3 DNA follows: TGTGCCCTCCTCCGAGGGACTAGCACAGATACGCAGTATTTT. Its protein is CALLRGTSTDTQYF.

J is TRBJ2-3 and V is TRBV19; tentatively, D is TRBD1 or TRBD2 (5 bases each). The CDR3 is 14 residues long. V was shortened by 8 bases and J by 2 bases, with 14 bases between the two germline ends. In germline, CDR1 is LNHDA, CDR2 SQIVND (reference sequence). CDR3 sequence reads: CASGFPGATDTQYF. The CDR3 region has the DNA TGTGCCAGTGGGTTCCCCGGGGCCACAGATACGCAGTATTTT.

This clone showed up just once. V gene TRBV30 combines with J gene TRBJ2-3, with 9 positions matching TRBD2. Trimming cost V 0 bases and J 2 bases; bases outside gene matches: 3. The CDR3 sequence is 15 residues long. Germline CDR1 and CDR2: GTSNPN and SVGIG (reference sequence). This CDR3 reads CAWSVGTSPTDTQYF. CDR3 DNA: TGTGCCTGGAGTGTAGGGACTAGCCCCACAGATACGCAGTATTTT.

This clone showed up just a few times. V usage is TRBV19 and J usage is TRBJ1-5, with D uncertain. The CDR3 contains 15 residues. Germline V gene data show CDR1 as LNHDA and CDR2 as SQIVND (reference sequence). V lost 5 bases, J lost 0 bases, and 11 bases lay in between. The CDR3 spells CASSGRAYSNQPQHF. The CDR3 bases are TGTGCCAGTAGTGGGAGAGCTTATAGCAATCAGCCCCAGCATTTT.

V gene TRBV6-6 combines with J gene TRBJ2-3, with D tentatively TRBD2 (5 bases). The CDR3 runs 16 residues. Trimming pared 0 bases from V and 2 bases from J, leaving 12 bases between. From germline, CDR1 is MNHNY and CDR2 SVGAGI (reference sequence). The CDR3 coding sequence is TGTGCCAGCAGTTACTCCCTAGCCGGACTCACAGATACGCAGTATTTT. It yields the protein CASSYSLAGLTDTQYF.

The chain employs TRBV9 and TRBJ2-1, with D perhaps matching TRBD2 (6 bases). Trimming shortened V by 0 bases and J by 5 bases, and 12 bases separated the two germline ends. Germline CDR1 SGDLS, CDR2 YYNGEE. The CDR3 is 15 residues long. CDR3 sequence: CASSVDGEAHNEQFF. CDR3 bases: TGTGCCAGCAGCGTAGACGGGGAGGCCCACAATGAGCAGTTCTTC.

V gene TRBV7-6 combines with J gene TRBJ1-5; TRBD1 might be the D (6 bases). V dropped 4 bases and J dropped 1 base, with 14 bases sitting between them. Germline V lookup: CDR1 SGHVS, CDR2 FNYEAQ. The CDR3 covers 16 residues. Here the CDR3 DNA reads TGTGCCAGCAGCTCTCAAGGGGGGGCGAGCAATCAGCCCCAGCATTTT. This translates into CASSSQGGASNQPQHF.

The chain joins TRBV19 to TRBJ2-1; tentative D call: TRBD1 (6 bases). V dropped 6 bases and J dropped 1 base, with 13 bases sitting between them. The CDR3 has 15 amino acids. Germline V CDR1 and CDR2: LNHDA, SQIVND (reference sequence). In DNA form, the CDR3 reads TGTGCCAGTAGACCCTGGGGGCCTTCCTACAATGAGCAGTTCTTC. Its protein is CASRPWGPSYNEQFF.

The chain uses TRBV5-1 and TRBJ2-3, with D perhaps TRBD1 or TRBD2 (5 bases each). This CDR3 has 16 residues. Germline V CDR1 and CDR2: SGHRS, YFSETQ. V lost 1 base and J 4 bases, leaving 16 bases between the germline ends. The CDR3 reads CASSLPGRGVADTQYF. As DNA, the CDR3 is TGCGCCAGCAGCTTGCCGGGACGAGGGGTCGCAGATACGCAGTATTTT. The entire variable domain, with the rest obtained from reference TRBV5-1 and TRBJ2-3, is as follows: KAGVTQTPRYLIKTRGQQVTLSCSPISGHRSVSWYQQTPGQGLQFLFEYFSETQRNKGNFPGRFSGRQFSNSRSEMNVSTLELGDSALYLCASSLPGRGVADTQYFGPGTRLTVL.

The genes are TRBV19 and TRBJ2-2, with 12 bases aligning to TRBD1. Germline V gene lookup returns CDR1 LNHDA and CDR2 SQIVND (reference sequence). After removal of 5 bases from V and 9 bases from J, the junction contained 7 bases not matched to a gene. The CDR3 has 15 residues. CDR3 residues: CASSWGQGALWELFF. In DNA, the CDR3 is TGTGCCAGTAGTTGGGGACAGGGGGCACTTTGGGAGCTGTTTTTT.

The rearrangement joins TRBV15 to TRBJ2-5; 7 bases line up with TRBD2. Germline CDR1 reads LNHNV; CDR2 reads YYDKDF (reference sequence). V gave up 6 bases and J gave up 5 bases; unmatched junction bases: 24. The CDR3 covers 19 residues. The CDR3 sequence: CATRQVPEGGRHGRETQYF. In DNA, the CDR3 is TGTGCCACCAGACAGGTCCCGGAGGGCGGGAGACACGGGAGGGAGACCCAGTACTTC.

V and J are TRBV18 and TRBJ2-1; 7 bases are shared with TRBD2. The CDR3 totals 16 residues. Trimming took 4 bases from V and 0 from J; bases not matched to a gene: 6. Per germline, CDR1 KGHSH and CDR2 LQKENI. The DNA of the CDR3 is TGTGCCAGCTCACTATCTAGCGGCCCCTCCTACAATGAGCAGTTCTTC. The encoded protein is CASSLSSGPSYNEQFF.

The count of this clone is one. The chain joins TRBV15 to TRBJ2-1, with D possibly TRBD1 on 5 matching bases. The CDR3 length is 16 residues. In germline, CDR1 is LNHNV, CDR2 YYDKDF (reference sequence). Trimming took 3 bases from V and 9 from J, leaving 21 bases between them. The CDR3 bases are TGTGCCACCAGCAGCAACCACGGACGGAGCCAGGGTGAGCAGTTCTTC. Translation gives CATSSNHGRSQGEQFF.

The V gene is TRBV6-6, the J gene TRBJ1-5; D remains unclear. The CDR3 has 14 residues. Germline loops: CDR1 MNHNY, CDR2 SVGAGI (reference sequence). Trimming took off 4 bases at V and 4 bases at J, with 11 bases between the two ends. As DNA, the CDR3 is TGTGCCAGCAGTTCTGGAAGAGGGAATCAGCCCCAGCATTTT. Encoded protein: CASSSGRGNQPQHF.

The genes are TRBV30 and TRBJ1-3; D unresolved. The CDR3 runs to 14 residues. Germline V gene lookup returns CDR1 GTSNPN and CDR2 SVGIG (reference sequence). Trimming stripped 3 bases from V and 1 base from J, with 10 bases between. Here the CDR3 reads CAWSPGDSGNTIYF. In DNA form, the CDR3 reads TGTGCCTGGAGCCCCGGGGATTCTGGAAACACCATATATTTT.

This chain uses TRBV19 with TRBJ2-7, with 10 bases identical to TRBD1. Trimming took 5 bases from V and 2 from J; bases not matched to a gene: 3. The length of the CDR3 is 14 residues. Looked up from germline, CDR1 is LNHDA and CDR2 is SQIVND (reference sequence). The CDR3 spells CASSPGQGPYEQYF. The CDR3 nucleotides are TGTGCCAGTAGTCCGGGACAGGGGCCCTACGAGCAGTACTTC.

The chain has TRBV6-5 and TRBJ2-7; 7 positions agree with TRBD1. V gave up 6 bases and J gave up 5 bases; unmatched junction bases: 10. Germline CDR1 and CDR2: MNHEY and SVGAGI. CDR3 length: 14 residues. The CDR3 DNA reads TGTGCCAGCAGACCACAAGACAGGGAAGACGAGCAGTACTTC. Protein sequence: CASRPQDREDEQYF.